The 12 T cell receptor beta chains given below trace back to one sample, sequenced in a study of T cells in Graves' hyperthyroidism and ophthalmopathy (dated by TCRdb to the late 2010s). Library method: multiplex PCR. The instrument was an Illumina HiSeq 2000. The TCR beta CDR3 regions were amplified from the RNA transcripts. For the first round of RT-PCR on the TCR CDR3, the HTBI primer set was used together with the Qiagen OneStep RT-PCR kit. The public reads were quality trimmed at Q25 with fastp and then assembled into clones with MiXCR by TCRdb, keeping productive beta chains. Every entry covers one CDR3 protein and lists the most common genes and DNA from its rows. A total of around 700,000 distinct CDR3 sequences appear in this sample, approximately 18% of them only once. The leading ten clones occupy over 15% of the sample. The sample was blood. The receptor source for this set is a woman aged 50 to 65 with Graves' hyperthyroidism that later progressed to Graves' ophthalmopathy.

This clonotype was recorded at least ten times. The DNA is omitted, as the CDR3 cannot be located on it reliably, and the CDR3 follows TCRdb's listing. This chain connects TRBV12-3 or TRBV12-4 to TRBJ1-2. A total of 16 residues make up the CDR3, ends included. The CDR3 sequence: CASSFGPGPGFYGYTF.

This clonotype was counted many times. Compared with germline, one end of the junction differs, possibly owing to a read error. The rearrangement uses TRBV5-1 and TRBJ1-1; no reliable D call. CDR3 length equals 15 residues. Germline assignment: CDR1 SGHRS and CDR2 YFSETQ. The CDR3 DNA follows: TGTGCCAGCAGCTTAGGAGGGCAGCTGAACACTGAAGCTTTCTTT. This codes for CASSLGGQLNTEAFF.

This clonotype came up many times. The chain joins TRBV5-1 to TRBJ2-5; 7 nucleotides align to TRBD2. Looked up from germline, CDR1 is SGHRS and CDR2 is YFSETQ. CDR3 length: 16 residues. Losses at the gene ends were 1 base for V and 2 bases for J; bases not matched to a gene: 8. CDR3 in amino acids: CASSLRRPSGQETQYF. CDR3 in DNA: TGCGCCAGCAGCTTGCGCCGGCCTAGCGGACAAGAGACCCAGTACTTC.

This clonotype has a single count. This rearrangement joins TRBV14 to TRBJ2-3, with D perhaps being TRBD1 or TRBD2 (5 bases each). With 6 bases removed from V and 5 bases from J, the gap between germline ends came to 15 bases. The CDR3 length is 14 residues. CDR1 is SGHDN, CDR2 FVKESK, per germline. This CDR3 reads CASRPTGAQDTQYF. The DNA of the CDR3 is TGTGCCAGCAGACCCACCGGGGCCCAAGATACGCAGTATTTT.

This CDR3 is CASSISANTGELFF. CDR3 sequence (DNA): TGTGCCAGTAGTATATCGGCGAACACCGGGGAGCTGTTTTTT. This chain connects TRBV19 to TRBJ2-2; no firm D call. The V end lost 2 bases, the J end lost 0 bases, and 4 bases lay between the germline ends. Germline CDR1 LNHDA, CDR2 SQIVND (reference sequence). This CDR3 comprises 14 residues. Filled out from reference TRBV19 and TRBJ2-2, the complete variable domain reads DGGITQSPKYLFRKEGQNVTLSCEQNLNHDAMYWYRQDPGQGLRLIYYSQIVNDFQKGDIAEGYSVSREKKESFPLTVTSAQKNPTAFYLCASSISANTGELFFGEGSRLTVL.

This clonotype was detected ten times or more. The chain recombines TRBV20-1 with TRBJ2-1; D ambiguous. CDR3 size: 16 residues. CDR1 is DFQATT and CDR2 is SNEGSKA in the germline V gene (reference sequence). The V end lost 1 base, the J end lost 3 bases, and 16 bases lay between the germline ends. CDR3 sequence reads: CSARVSRAFRYNEQFF. The CDR3 nucleotides read TGCAGTGCTAGAGTGAGTAGAGCCTTCCGCTACAATGAGCAGTTCTTC.

The chain is built from TRBV5-1 and TRBJ2-1; 7 nucleotides agree with TRBD1. The ends lost 4 bases at V and 9 bases at J; junction bases unmatched: 10. Germline values: CDR1 SGHRS, CDR2 YFSETQ. The CDR3 extends over 14 amino acids. The CDR3 DNA follows: TGCGCCAGCAGCCCGGGACAGCAGGAGAGTGAGCAGTTCTTC. Protein product: CASSPGQQESEQFF.

This clonotype was found many times. The CDR3: CASSLSDRHYGYTF. The CDR3, as DNA: TGTGCCAGCAGCTTAAGTGACAGACACTATGGCTACACCTTC. The rearrangement joins TRBV11-1 to TRBJ1-2; the D gene is possibly TRBD1 (5 bases). This CDR3 has 14 residues. The germline V gene encodes CDR1 SGHAT and CDR2 FQDESV (reference sequence). V was shortened by 2 bases and J by 3 bases, with 10 bases between the two germline ends. Filled out from reference TRBV11-1 and TRBJ1-2, the complete variable domain reads EAEVAQSPRYKITEKSQAVAFWCDPISGHATLYWYRQILGQGPELLVQFQDESVVDDSQLPKDRFSAERLKGVDSTLKIQPAELGDSAMYLCASSLSDRHYGYTFGSGTRLTVV.

The chain combines TRBV3-1 with TRBJ1-1; the match to TRBD1 covers 7 bases. The CDR3 totals 15 residues. The J segment lost 2 bases and the V segment lost 3 bases, leaving 6 bases of the junction unmatched. The germline V gene encodes CDR1 LGHDT and CDR2 YNNKEL (reference sequence). The CDR3 bases are TGTGCCAGCAGCCATGGGGACAGAAAAAACACTGAAGCTTTCTTT. Its protein is CASSHGDRKNTEAFF. The whole variable domain, remainder taken from reference TRBV3-1 and TRBJ1-1, is DTAVSQTPKYLVTQMGNDKSIKCEQNLGHDTMYWYKQDSKKFLKIMFSYNNKELIINETVPNRFSPKSPDKAHLNLHINSLELGDSAVYFCASSHGDRKNTEAFFGQGTRLTVV.

The chain is built from TRBV5-6 and TRBJ2-2; TRBD2 is a possible D gene (6 bases). Germline loops: CDR1 SGHDT, CDR2 YYEEEE. This CDR3 comprises 16 residues. Trimming shortened V by 4 bases and J by 1 base, and 14 bases separated the two germline ends. The CDR3 protein is CASSPGRGWNTGELFF. CDR3 sequence (DNA): TGTGCCAGCAGCCCCGGCCGGGGGTGGAACACCGGGGAGCTGTTTTTT.

The V gene is TRBV19, the J gene TRBJ1-5; D is ambiguous. Trimming pared 3 bases from V and 0 bases from J, leaving 18 bases between. The CDR3 length is 18 residues. Per the germline V gene, CDR1 is LNHDA and CDR2 is SQIVND (reference sequence). The CDR3: CASSIRETASGSNQPQHF. The CDR3 DNA is TGTGCCAGTAGTATTAGGGAGACTGCGTCGGGTAGCAATCAGCCCCAGCATTTT.

This clonotype was observed many times. The V call is TRBV3-1, the J call TRBJ1-6; the match to TRBD1 covers 9 bases. The trim removed 4 bases at V and 10 bases at J, leaving 8 bases unmatched. The CDR3 runs to 15 residues. Germline V gene sequence: CDR1 LGHDT, CDR2 YNNKEL (reference sequence). CDR3 DNA: TGTGCCAGCAGCCCCCGTCAGGACAGGGGCTCACCCCTCCACTTT. Its translation: CASSPRQDRGSPLHF. Based on the CDR3 plus reference TRBV3-1 and TRBJ1-6, the full variable domain is DTAVSQTPKYLVTQMGNDKSIKCEQNLGHDTMYWYKQDSKKFLKIMFSYNNKELIINETVPNRFSPKSPDKAHLNLHINSLELGDSAVYFCASSPRQDRGSPLHFGNGTRLTVT.